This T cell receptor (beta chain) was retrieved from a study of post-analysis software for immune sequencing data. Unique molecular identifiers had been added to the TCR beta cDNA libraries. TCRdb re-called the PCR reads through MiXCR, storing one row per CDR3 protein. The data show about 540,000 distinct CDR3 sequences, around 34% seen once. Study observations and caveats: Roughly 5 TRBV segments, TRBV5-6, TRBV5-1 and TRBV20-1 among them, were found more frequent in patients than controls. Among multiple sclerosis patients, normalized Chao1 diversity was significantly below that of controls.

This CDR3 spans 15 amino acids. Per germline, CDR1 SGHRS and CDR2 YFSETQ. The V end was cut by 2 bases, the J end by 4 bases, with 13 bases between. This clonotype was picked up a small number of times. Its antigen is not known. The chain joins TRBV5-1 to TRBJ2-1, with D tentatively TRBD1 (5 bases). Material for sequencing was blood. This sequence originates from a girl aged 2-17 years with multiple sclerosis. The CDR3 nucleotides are TGCGCCAGCAGCTTAGTCCAGGGAAAGTACAATGAGCAGTTCTTC. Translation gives CASSLVQGKYNEQFF.